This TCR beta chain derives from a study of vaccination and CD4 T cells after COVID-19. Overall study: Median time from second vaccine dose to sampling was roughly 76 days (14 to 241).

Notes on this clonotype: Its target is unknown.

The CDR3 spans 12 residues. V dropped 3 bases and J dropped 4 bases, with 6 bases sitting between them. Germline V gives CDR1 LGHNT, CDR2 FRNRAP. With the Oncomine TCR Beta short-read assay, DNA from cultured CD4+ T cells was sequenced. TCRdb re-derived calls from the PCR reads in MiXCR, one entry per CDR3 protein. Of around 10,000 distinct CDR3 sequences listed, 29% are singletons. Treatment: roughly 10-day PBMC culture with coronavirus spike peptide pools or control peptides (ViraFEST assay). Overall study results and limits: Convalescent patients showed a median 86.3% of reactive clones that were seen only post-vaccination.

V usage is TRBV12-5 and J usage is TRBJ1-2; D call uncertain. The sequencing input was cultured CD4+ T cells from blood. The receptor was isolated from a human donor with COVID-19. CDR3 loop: CASGLEGYGYTF. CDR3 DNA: TGTGCTAGTGGTTTAGAGGGCTATGGCTACACCTTC.